This T cell receptor (beta chain) was retrieved from a study of cytomegalovirus exposure and HLA in healthy donors. Broader study findings: Reportedly, HLA-A and HLA-B alleles of most subjects were accurately predicted from TCR beta. In vitro, a few CMV-associated chains proved specific for CMV antigens. A later analysis linked a missense DCLRE1C variant to TCR beta V- and J-gene trimming.

Looked up from germline, CDR1 is SGHAT and CDR2 is FQNNGV. There are 14 residues in the CDR3. Trimming took 5 bases from V and 5 from J, leaving 15 bases between them. The PCR had 60 Vbeta and 13 Jbeta primers. Per the study methods: Later, an analysis found around 80 million unique TCR beta chains, and about 10 million of these were shared. Sequencing was performed with immunoSEQ multiplex PCR; in TCRdb, only in-frame clones are kept and a portion is missing. V, J and clone size were drawn from that table, and D and trimming were deduced from the DNA. The repertoire has about 130,000 clones, around 84% of them found once; the top ten carry approximately 2.5%. As regards this clone: As yet, its antigen is unknown.

The sequenced sample consisted of PBMCs. This chain uses TRBV11-2 with TRBJ2-5, with TRBD1 as a possible D gene (6 bases). The sequence derives from a man aged 45 to 65 in good health and CMV-seronegative. As DNA, the CDR3 is TGTGCCAGCAGCCCTTGGACAGTGGGGGAGACCCAGTACTTC. The encoded protein is CASSPWTVGETQYF.